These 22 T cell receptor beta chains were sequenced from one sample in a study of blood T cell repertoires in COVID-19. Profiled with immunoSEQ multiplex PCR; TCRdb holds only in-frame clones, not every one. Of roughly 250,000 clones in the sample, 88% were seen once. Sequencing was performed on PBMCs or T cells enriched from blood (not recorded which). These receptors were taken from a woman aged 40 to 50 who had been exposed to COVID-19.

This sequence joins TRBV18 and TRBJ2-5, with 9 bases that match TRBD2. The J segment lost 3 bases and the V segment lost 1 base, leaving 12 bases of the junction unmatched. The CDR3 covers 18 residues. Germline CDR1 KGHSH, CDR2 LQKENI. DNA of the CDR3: TGTGCCAGCTCACCACAACAAAGGCTAGCGGGATCGGAAGAGACCCAGTACTTC. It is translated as CASSPQQRLAGSEETQYF.

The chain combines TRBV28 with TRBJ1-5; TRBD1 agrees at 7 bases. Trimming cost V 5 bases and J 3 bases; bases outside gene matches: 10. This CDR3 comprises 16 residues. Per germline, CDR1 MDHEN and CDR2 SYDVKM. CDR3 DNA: TGTGCCAGCAGTCCCCCCCGAGGACAGGTCAATCAGCCCCAGCATTTT. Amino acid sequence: CASSPPRGQVNQPQHF.

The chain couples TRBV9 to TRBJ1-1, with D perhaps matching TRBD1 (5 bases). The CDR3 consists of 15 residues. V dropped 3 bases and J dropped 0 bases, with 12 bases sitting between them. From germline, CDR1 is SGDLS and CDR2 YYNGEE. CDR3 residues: CASSEGGTMNTEAFF. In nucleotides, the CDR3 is TGTGCCAGCAGCGAGGGAGGGACTATGAACACTGAAGCTTTCTTT. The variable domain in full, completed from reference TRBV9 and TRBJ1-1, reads DSGVTQTPKHLITATGQRVTLRCSPRSGDLSVYWYQQSLDQGLQFLIQYYNGEERAKGNILERFSAQQFPDLHSELNLSSLELGDSALYFCASSEGGTMNTEAFFGQGTRLTVV.

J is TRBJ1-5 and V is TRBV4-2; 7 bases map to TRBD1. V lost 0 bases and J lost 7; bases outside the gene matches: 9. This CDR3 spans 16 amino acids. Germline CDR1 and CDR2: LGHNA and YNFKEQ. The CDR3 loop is CASSQDPGQATQPQHF. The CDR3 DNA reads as TGTGCCAGCAGCCAAGACCCAGGACAGGCCACGCAGCCCCAGCATTTT.

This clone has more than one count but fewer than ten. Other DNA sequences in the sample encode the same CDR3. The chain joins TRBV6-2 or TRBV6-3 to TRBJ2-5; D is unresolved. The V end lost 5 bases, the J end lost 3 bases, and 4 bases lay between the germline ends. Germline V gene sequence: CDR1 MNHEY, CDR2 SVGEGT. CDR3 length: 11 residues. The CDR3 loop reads CASSPEETQYF. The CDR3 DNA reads TGTGCCAGCAGTCCGGAAGAGACCCAGTACTTC.

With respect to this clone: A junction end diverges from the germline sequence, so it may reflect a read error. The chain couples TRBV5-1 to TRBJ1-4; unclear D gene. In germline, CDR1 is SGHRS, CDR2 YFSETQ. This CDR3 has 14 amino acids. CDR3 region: CASSFEQTGEKLFF. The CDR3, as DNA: TGTGCCAGCAGCTTCGAACAAACGGGTGAAAAACTGTTTTTT.

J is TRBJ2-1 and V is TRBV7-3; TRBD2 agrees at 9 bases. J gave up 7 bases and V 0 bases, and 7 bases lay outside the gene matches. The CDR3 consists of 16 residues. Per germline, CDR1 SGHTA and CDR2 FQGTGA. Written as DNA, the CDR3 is TGTGCCAGCAGCTTAACGGGTAGCGGGGGTCAGAATGAGCAGTTCTTC. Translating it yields CASSLTGSGGQNEQFF.

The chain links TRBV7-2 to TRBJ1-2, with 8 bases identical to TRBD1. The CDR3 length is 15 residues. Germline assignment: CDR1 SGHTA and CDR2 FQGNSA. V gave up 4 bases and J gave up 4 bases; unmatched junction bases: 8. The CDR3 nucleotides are TGTGCCAGCAGCTCCCTGGACAGGGTGGGCTATGGCTACACCTTC. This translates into CASSSLDRVGYGYTF.

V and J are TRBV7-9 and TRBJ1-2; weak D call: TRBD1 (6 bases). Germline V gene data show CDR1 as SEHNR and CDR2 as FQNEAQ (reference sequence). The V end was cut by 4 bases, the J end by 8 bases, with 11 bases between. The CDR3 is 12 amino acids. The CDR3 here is CASSSGEWGYTF. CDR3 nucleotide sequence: TGTGCCAGCAGCTCAGGGGAGTGGGGCTACACCTTC.

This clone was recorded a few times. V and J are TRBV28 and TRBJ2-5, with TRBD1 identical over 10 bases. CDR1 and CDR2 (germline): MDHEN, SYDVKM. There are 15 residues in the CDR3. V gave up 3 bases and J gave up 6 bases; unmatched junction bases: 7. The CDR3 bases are TGTGCCAGCAGTTTCCAACGGGACAGGGGACAGACCCAGTACTTC. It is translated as CASSFQRDRGQTQYF.

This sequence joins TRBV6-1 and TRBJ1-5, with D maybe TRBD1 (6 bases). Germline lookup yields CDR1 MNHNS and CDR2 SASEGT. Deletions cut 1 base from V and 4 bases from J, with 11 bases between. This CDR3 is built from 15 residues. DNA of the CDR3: TGTGCCAGCAGTGAAGGGGGGCTAAGGAATCAGCCCCAGCATTTT. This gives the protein CASSEGGLRNQPQHF.

DNA of the CDR3: TGTGCCAGCAGCCGAGGGTGGTCTAGCGGGACCGGGGAGCTGTTTTTT. Its protein is CASSRGWSSGTGELFF. The genes are TRBV11-2 and TRBJ2-2; 8 bases agree with TRBD2. The ends lost 5 bases at V and 5 bases at J; junction bases unmatched: 10. CDR1 and CDR2 from the germline V gene are SGHAT and FQNNGV. The CDR3 length is 16 residues.

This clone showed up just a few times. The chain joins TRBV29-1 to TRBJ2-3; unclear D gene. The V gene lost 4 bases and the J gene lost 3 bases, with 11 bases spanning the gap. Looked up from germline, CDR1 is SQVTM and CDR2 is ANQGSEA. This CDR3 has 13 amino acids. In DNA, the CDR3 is TGCAGCGTTGGTGAAGACTGGACAGATACGCAGTATTTT. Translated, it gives CSVGEDWTDTQYF.

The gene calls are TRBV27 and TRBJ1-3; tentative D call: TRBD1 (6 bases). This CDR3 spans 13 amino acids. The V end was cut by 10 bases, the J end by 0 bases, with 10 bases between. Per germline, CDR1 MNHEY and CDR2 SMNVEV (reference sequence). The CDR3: CATQGNSGNTIYF. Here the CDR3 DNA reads TGTGCCACCCAGGGGAACTCTGGAAACACCATATATTTT.

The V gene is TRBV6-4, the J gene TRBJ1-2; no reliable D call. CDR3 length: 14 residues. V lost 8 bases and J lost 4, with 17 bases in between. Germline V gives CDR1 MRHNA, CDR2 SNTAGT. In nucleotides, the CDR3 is TGTGCCAGCGCTCCCGAGTCTTCTTCCTATGGCTACACCTTC. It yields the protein CASAPESSSYGYTF.

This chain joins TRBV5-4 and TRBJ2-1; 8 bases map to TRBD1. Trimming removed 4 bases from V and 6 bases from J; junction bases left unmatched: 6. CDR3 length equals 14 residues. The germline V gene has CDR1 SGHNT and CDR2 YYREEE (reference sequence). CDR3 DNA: TGTGCCAGCAGCGAACGAACAGGGGGCAATGAGCAGTTCTTC. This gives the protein CASSERTGGNEQFF.

The CDR3 spells CASKVGVDTEAFF. CDR3 bases: TGTGCCAGCAAGGTGGGAGTGGACACTGAAGCTTTCTTT. The V gene is TRBV6-5, the J gene TRBJ1-1; D remains unclear. The CDR3 is 13 residues long. CDR1 and CDR2 (germline): MNHEY, SVGAGI. Trimming stripped 7 bases from V and 3 bases from J, with 12 bases between.

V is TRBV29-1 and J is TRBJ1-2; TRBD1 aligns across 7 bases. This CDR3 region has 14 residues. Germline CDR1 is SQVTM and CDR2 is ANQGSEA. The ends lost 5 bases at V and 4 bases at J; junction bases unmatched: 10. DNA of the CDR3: TGCAGCGTTACAAGGGACAGAACAACCTATGGCTACACCTTC. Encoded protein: CSVTRDRTTYGYTF.

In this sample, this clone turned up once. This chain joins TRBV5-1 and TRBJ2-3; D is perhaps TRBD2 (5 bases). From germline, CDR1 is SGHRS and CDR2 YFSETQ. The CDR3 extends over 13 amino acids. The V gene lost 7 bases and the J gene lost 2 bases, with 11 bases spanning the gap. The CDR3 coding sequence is TGCGCCAGCCGGGGATCTACCACAGATACGCAGTATTTT. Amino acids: CASRGSTTDTQYF.

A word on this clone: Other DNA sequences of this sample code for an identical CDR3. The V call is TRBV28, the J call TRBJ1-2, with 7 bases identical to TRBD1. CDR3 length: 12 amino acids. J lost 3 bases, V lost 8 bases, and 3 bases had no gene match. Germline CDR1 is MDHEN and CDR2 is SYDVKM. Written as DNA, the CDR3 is TGTGCCAGCTCCGACAGGGACTATGGCTACACCTTC. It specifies CASSDRDYGYTF.

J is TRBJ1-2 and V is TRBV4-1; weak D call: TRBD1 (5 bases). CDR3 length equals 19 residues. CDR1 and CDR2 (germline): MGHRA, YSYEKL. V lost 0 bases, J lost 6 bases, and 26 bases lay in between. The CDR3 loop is CASSQDFSLSVTGTNGYTF. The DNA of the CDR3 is TGCGCCAGCAGCCAAGACTTCTCTTTATCCGTTACAGGAACGAATGGCTACACCTTC.

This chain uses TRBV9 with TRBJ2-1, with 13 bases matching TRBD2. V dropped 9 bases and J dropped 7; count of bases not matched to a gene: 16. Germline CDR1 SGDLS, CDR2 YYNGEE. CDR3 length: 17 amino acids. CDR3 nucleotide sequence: TGTGCCACCTCCAGAACCTCCGGGACTAGCGGGATAAATGAGCAGTTCTTC. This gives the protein CATSRTSGTSGINEQFF.